The clone carrying this TCR beta chain was observed a few times. Its antigen is as yet unknown. Primers: 60 Vbeta forward and 13 Jbeta reverse. Assay used: immunoSEQ multiplex PCR; TCRdb lists only in-frame clones, some missing. The sample holds 100,000 to 150,000 clones, over 75% seen once. The data stem from a study of cytomegalovirus exposure and HLA in healthy donors. Notes on the study in general: Later on, an analysis tied 15,000 to 20,000 TCR beta sequences to HLA alleles at 0.05 false discovery rate. There was a cluster of highly shared sequence variants that was likely a sequencing artifact. Upon later analysis, TCR association rates were observed to vary by HLA locus, being highest for DRB1 and lowest for HLA-C.

The V end was cut by 1 base, the J end by 0 bases, with 9 bases between. There are 15 residues in the CDR3. Per germline, CDR1 MDHEN and CDR2 SYDVKM. Sequenced material: PBMCs. V usage is TRBV28 and J usage is TRBJ1-1, with unresolved D. The receptor's source is a male donor in good health and CMV-seropositive. As DNA, the CDR3 is TGTGCCAGCAGTTTATCCCACGCAGTGAACACTGAAGCTTTCTTT. It translates to CASSLSHAVNTEAFF.